The T cell receptor beta chain described here comes from a study of T cells in tumors after PD-1 blockade. Study-level background: Excluded were patients with checkpoint blockade, immunosuppressants, or radiotherapy or other anti-cancer therapy within 4 weeks. Blood samples averaged about 110,000 templates (range about 23,000-280,000) and 36,536 unique clonotypes.

Genomic DNA template from tumor biopsies or peripheral blood, 616 ng to 6,004 ng input. Clones were sequenced by immunoSEQ multiplex PCR, and TCRdb holds only the in-frame ones, with some missing. The data show approximately 50,000 clones, approximately 79% seen once. The CDR3 sequence is 15 residues long. CDR1 SEHNR and CDR2 FQNEAQ come from the germline V gene (reference sequence). V gave up 6 bases and J gave up 1 base; unmatched junction bases: 6. This specimen was PBMCs, taken before anti-PD-1 therapy. The clonotype comes from a human donor with advanced basal cell or squamous cell carcinoma (not recorded which). The rearrangement uses TRBV7-9 and TRBJ2-7; 10 bases map to TRBD2. In DNA form, the CDR3 reads TGTGCCAGCAGTACTAGCGGGGTCCTATCCTACGAGCAGTACTTC. The encoded protein is CASSTSGVLSYEQYF.